Sequencing of this TCR beta chain was carried out in a study of blood T cells in healthy people across ages. Study results and limitations: PBMCs left unsorted prevented a conclusive naive versus antigen-experienced comparison.

As for this clonotype: The target antigen is unknown.

The CDR3 is 13 residues long. CDR1 and CDR2 from the germline V gene are DFQATT and SNEGSKA (reference sequence). V gave up 6 bases and J gave up 8 bases; unmatched junction bases: 12. Through a sample-barcoded 5' primer and a J-beta primer mix, a second PCR was run for roughly 7 to 12 cycles. TCRdb passed the 5' RACE reads through MiXCR, listing each CDR3 protein once. There are about 600,000 distinct CDR3 sequences in the sample; about 45% occur only once, and about 22% lies in the top ten. J is TRBJ1-2 and V is TRBV20-1, with 7 bases fitting TRBD1. This sequence was found in a man older than 75 in good health. The material sequenced was blood. The CDR3 spells CSASRTGLGGYTF. The CDR3 region has the DNA TGCAGTGCATCCCGGACAGGCCTCGGAGGCTACACCTTC.